This T cell receptor (beta chain) originates from a study of tumor-infiltrating lymphocytes in primary liver carcinoma. Whole-study results and caveats: Just around 8-25% of top clones spanned all five tumor regions.

There are a few counts of this clonotype. What it binds is not known. The junction does not match germline at one end; this may be a read error. The roughly 17-31 mg bulk tissue piece was not sorted before simultaneous RNA and DNA extraction. The sampling covered five separate regions of each tumor. Starting material of around 490 ng total RNA yielded TCR beta cDNA via a constant-region primer. Three nested multiplex PCR rounds, a slightly modified ARM-PCR method, built the TCR beta libraries. A C-beta reverse primer was combined with TRBV1-TRBV30 forward primers in the first two PCR rounds, and each round had around 10 cycles. TCRdb re-derived calls from the multiplex PCR reads in MiXCR, one entry per CDR3 protein. The sample shows nearly 50,000 distinct CDR3 sequences, about 80% of them seen only once. The CDR3 loop spans 15 amino acids. Germline V gene data show CDR1 as MGHRA and CDR2 as YSYEKL.

This chain uses TRBV4-1 with TRBJ2-7; D may be TRBD1 or TRBD2 (5 bases each). This TCR came from a man in his forties with primary liver carcinoma and hepatitis B virus infection. Sequencing was done on a sample of liver tumor tissue from sampling region 3. Specified subset: tumor region T3, left-lateral pole. DNA of the CDR3: TGCACCAGCAGCCTCCCGGACAAGGAGGAGTACGAGCGGTACTTC. This translates into CTSSLPDKEEYERYF.